These 23 T cell receptor beta chains came from one sample sequenced in a study of blood T cell repertoires in COVID-19. Generated by immunoSEQ multiplex PCR, the TCRdb table keeps only in-frame clones and is missing some. The repertoire has about 370,000 clones, approximately 92% of them found once; the top ten carry over 0.95%. Sequencing used PBMCs or T cells enriched from blood (not recorded which). All receptors derive from a man aged 18-30 years who had recovered from COVID-19.

The rearrangement links TRBV9 to TRBJ2-4; the D gene is possibly TRBD2 (6 bases). V was trimmed by 4 bases and J by 6 bases, leaving 17 bases between them. The CDR3 length is 15 residues. CDR1 is SGDLS, CDR2 YYNGEE, per germline. CDR3 protein: CASSTRPSAVNIQYF. The CDR3 nucleotides are TGTGCCAGCAGCACGAGACCTAGCGCCGTAAACATTCAGTACTTC.

The CDR3 sequence: CASSLVGTGGSEQFF. The CDR3 DNA is TGTGCCAGCAGCTTAGTAGGGACAGGGGGTAGTGAGCAGTTCTTC. The gene calls are TRBV11-3 and TRBJ2-1; TRBD1 agrees at 11 bases. The CDR3 loop spans 15 amino acids. After removal of 1 base from V and 9 bases from J, the junction contained 5 bases not matched to a gene. Germline CDR1 SGHNT, CDR2 YENEEA.

This chain links TRBV11-2 with TRBJ2-5; a weak D match, TRBD1 (5 bases). Germline loops: CDR1 SGHAT, CDR2 FQNNGV. Between the trimmed V and J ends, which lost 5 bases and 5 bases, there was a span of 15 bases. The CDR3 sequence is 14 residues long. The CDR3 coding sequence is TGTGCCAGCAGCCCGCCCCGGACATTTGAGACCCAGTACTTC. It is translated as CASSPPRTFETQYF.

The rearrangement joins TRBV6-1 to TRBJ1-4; maybe TRBD1 (6 bases). The CDR3 contains 15 residues. Germline CDR1 and CDR2: MNHNS and SASEGT. Trimming removed 1 base at V and 6 bases at J, with 12 bases between. CDR3 coding DNA: TGTGCCAGCAGTGAAGGTGGGCAGGGGTATGAAAAACTGTTTTTT. It codes for CASSEGGQGYEKLFF.

This sequence joins TRBV3-1 (or the pseudogene TRBV3-2) and TRBJ2-7; D is uncertain. CDR3 length: 12 residues. CDR1 is LGHDT and CDR2 is YNNKEL in the germline V gene (reference sequence). Trimming stripped 4 bases from V and 3 bases from J, with 7 bases between. The CDR3 DNA sequence: TGTGCCAGCAGCCTTGACTTCTACGAGCAGTACTTC. This codes for CASSLDFYEQYF.

The V and J genes are TRBV6-5 and TRBJ1-2; the D gene is possibly TRBD1 (6 bases). Germline V gene sequence: CDR1 MNHEY, CDR2 SVGAGI. Deletions cut 5 bases from V and 8 bases from J, with 15 bases between. There are 13 residues in the CDR3. The CDR3 bases are TGTGCCAGCAGTAAACAGGGAGGGTGGGGCTACACCTTC. Amino acids: CASSKQGGWGYTF.

The gene calls are TRBV28 and TRBJ1-6, with D maybe TRBD1 (5 bases). V gave up 7 bases and J gave up 7 bases, with 17 bases separating them. The CDR3 consists of 15 residues. Germline loops: CDR1 MDHEN, CDR2 SYDVKM. The CDR3 DNA reads TGTGCCAGCACCTTAACAGGAATACCGAATTCACCCCTCCACTTT. Protein: CASTLTGIPNSPLHF.

The chain recombines TRBV11-2 with TRBJ2-1; perhaps TRBD2 as D (6 bases). Germline CDR1 is SGHAT and CDR2 is FQNNGV. Trimming took off 0 bases at V and 4 bases at J, with 13 bases between the two ends. The CDR3 totals 16 residues. The CDR3 coding sequence is TGTGCCAGCAGCTTAGAGATTAGCGGTATATACAATGAGCAGTTCTTC. This gives the protein CASSLEISGIYNEQFF.

The V gene is TRBV28, the J gene TRBJ1-5; 7 bases are shared with TRBD1. Germline V gene data show CDR1 as MDHEN and CDR2 as SYDVKM. This CDR3 is built from 14 residues. V shed 5 bases and J 6 bases; nucleotides not matched to a gene: 7. The CDR3 nucleotides are TGTGCCAGCAGTCCGACAGGGTGGTTTCAGCCCCAGCATTTT. The encoded protein is CASSPTGWFQPQHF.

The chain joins TRBV9 to TRBJ1-1; 7 bases fit TRBD1. V dropped 4 bases and J dropped 4; count of bases not matched to a gene: 4. Germline-derived CDR1 and CDR2 are SGDLS and YYNGEE. This CDR3 region has 13 residues. CDR3 coding DNA: TGTGCCAGCAGCTTCCAGGGGGGCACTGAAGCTTTCTTT. Translated, it gives CASSFQGGTEAFF.

The genes are TRBV19 and TRBJ2-2, with 8 bases identical to TRBD1. Trimming at V came to 7 bases and at J to 1 base, leaving 8 bases not matched to a gene. The CDR3 sequence is 16 residues long. The germline CDR1 and CDR2 sequences are LNHDA and SQIVND (reference sequence). CDR3 region: CASNPGDRGNTGELFF. CDR3 coding DNA: TGTGCCAGTAACCCGGGAGACAGGGGGAACACCGGGGAGCTGTTTTTT.

A note on this clone: The junction differs from germline at one of its ends, possibly a read error. The chain couples TRBV18 to TRBJ2-7; 10 bases match TRBD1. CDR1 is KGHSH, CDR2 LQKENI, per germline. CDR3 length: 11 residues. The CDR3 sequence: CASSFARTGGF. As DNA, the CDR3 is TGTGCCAGCTCCTTTGCCAGGACAGGGGGTTTC. Variable domain in full (rest from reference TRBV18 and TRBJ2-7): NAGVMQNPRHLVRRRGQEARLRCSPMKGHSHVYWYRQLPEEGLKFMVYLQKENIIDESGMPKERFSAEFPKEGPSILRIQQVVRGDSAAYFCASSFARTGGFGPGTRLTVT.

The CDR3: CASSSRDRVGEQYF. CDR3 DNA: TGTGCCAGCAGTTCCCGGGACAGGGTAGGCGAGCAGTACTTC. The chain uses TRBV27 and TRBJ2-7; 9 nucleotides line up with TRBD1. The length of the CDR3 is 14 residues. Looked up from germline, CDR1 is MNHEY and CDR2 is SMNVEV (reference sequence). V lost 4 bases and J lost 6; bases outside the gene matches: 7.

The chain links TRBV13 to TRBJ2-2, with no clear D. The CDR3 is made up of 14 amino acids. Per germline, CDR1 PRHDT and CDR2 FYEKMQ (reference sequence). Trimming left V 2 bases short and J 2 bases short, with 6 bases between. The CDR3 reads CASSLLPNTGELFF. DNA of the CDR3: TGTGCCAGCAGCTTACTCCCCAACACCGGGGAGCTGTTTTTT.

V and J are TRBV18 and TRBJ1-4; TRBD1 matches at 7 bases. The V segment lost 4 bases and the J segment 7 bases; nucleotides outside the gene matches: 9. CDR3 length: 15 residues. CDR1 KGHSH and CDR2 LQKENI come from the germline V gene. CDR3 residues: CASSRARGTGEKLFF. CDR3 DNA sequence: TGTGCCAGCTCACGGGCCAGGGGGACGGGTGAAAAACTGTTTTTT.

The CDR3 nucleotides are TGTGCCAGCATGGCTAGGGACTTTAATGAAAAACTGTTTTTT. Protein product: CASMARDFNEKLFF. The J gene is TRBJ1-4, the V gene TRBV28; maybe TRBD1 (5 bases). The CDR3 is 14 residues long. Germline V gene data show CDR1 as MDHEN and CDR2 as SYDVKM. Trimming cost V 7 bases and J 4 bases, with 13 bases left between them.

The J gene is TRBJ2-5, the V gene TRBV15, with TRBD1 matching over 9 bases. Germline assignment: CDR1 LNHNV and CDR2 YYDKDF (reference sequence). The CDR3 is 14 amino acids. The trim removed 6 bases at V and 4 bases at J, leaving 6 bases unmatched. The CDR3 DNA sequence: TGTGCCACCAGTACCGGGACAGGGAGAGAGACCCAGTACTTC. This gives the protein CATSTGTGRETQYF.

This chain joins TRBV19 and TRBJ2-7; 12 nucleotides line up with TRBD1. The CDR3 sequence is 15 residues long. V dropped 3 bases and J dropped 5; count of bases not matched to a gene: 5. Germline V gene data show CDR1 as LNHDA and CDR2 as SQIVND (reference sequence). In DNA form, the CDR3 reads TGTGCCAGTAGTATGTTGGGACAGGGGGCTGACGAGCAGTACTTC. Translation gives CASSMLGQGADEQYF.

The V call is TRBV7-9, the J call TRBJ1-6; possibly TRBD1 for D (6 bases). CDR1 and CDR2 from the germline V gene are SEHNR and FQNEAQ (reference sequence). This CDR3 has 17 amino acids. V was shortened by 5 bases and J by 0 bases, with 14 bases between the two germline ends. The CDR3 nucleotides are TGTGCCAGCAGCGGGGGACAACTGAGCTCCTATAATTCACCCCTCCACTTT. It codes for CASSGGQLSSYNSPLHF.

The V and J genes are TRBV5-6 and TRBJ2-7; D gene uncertain. V was trimmed by 4 bases and J by 4 bases, leaving 6 bases between them. This CDR3 contains 11 residues. Germline lookup yields CDR1 SGHDT and CDR2 YYEEEE. The CDR3, as DNA: TGTGCCAGCAGCCTCGGGTACGAGCAGTACTTC. Its translation is CASSLGYEQYF. Full variable domain (rest looked up from reference TRBV5-6 and TRBJ2-7): DAGVTQSPTHLIKTRGQQVTLRCSPKSGHDTVSWYQQALGQGPQFIFQYYEEEERQRGNFPDRFSGHQFPNYSSELNVNALLLGDSALYLCASSLGYEQYFGPGTRLTVT.

This rearrangement joins TRBV21-1 to TRBJ2-1; TRBD1, the table's D call, lacks a check against the DNA. TRBV21-1 is deemed a pseudogene. The CDR3 is 14 residues long. The CDR3, as DNA: TGTGCCAGCGTGAACAGGGGGCGAGGCAATGAGCAGTTCTTC. Translating gives CASVNRGRGNEQFF.

This sequence joins TRBV11-1 and TRBJ2-3, with 10 bases fitting TRBD2. This CDR3 comprises 15 residues. Germline CDR1 reads SGHAT; CDR2 reads FQDESV (reference sequence). The V and J ends lost 3 bases and 0 bases, in that order; junction bases with no gene match: 0. The CDR3 sequence: CASSLTSGSTDTQYF. The DNA for the CDR3 is TGTGCCAGCAGCTTGACTAGCGGGAGCACAGATACGCAGTATTTT.

This clone was found a few times. The J gene is TRBJ2-5, the V gene TRBV9, with 9 bases that match TRBD1. In germline, CDR1 is SGDLS, CDR2 YYNGEE. V lost 1 base and J lost 3; bases outside the gene matches: 4. The CDR3 spans 15 residues. Here the CDR3 DNA reads TGTGCCAGCAGCGTAAACGGACAGGGGAAAGAGACCCAGTACTTC. Its protein is CASSVNGQGKETQYF. The complete variable domain, with remaining parts taken from reference TRBV9 and TRBJ2-5, reads DSGVTQTPKHLITATGQRVTLRCSPRSGDLSVYWYQQSLDQGLQFLIQYYNGEERAKGNILERFSAQQFPDLHSELNLSSLELGDSALYFCASSVNGQGKETQYFGPGTRLLVL.